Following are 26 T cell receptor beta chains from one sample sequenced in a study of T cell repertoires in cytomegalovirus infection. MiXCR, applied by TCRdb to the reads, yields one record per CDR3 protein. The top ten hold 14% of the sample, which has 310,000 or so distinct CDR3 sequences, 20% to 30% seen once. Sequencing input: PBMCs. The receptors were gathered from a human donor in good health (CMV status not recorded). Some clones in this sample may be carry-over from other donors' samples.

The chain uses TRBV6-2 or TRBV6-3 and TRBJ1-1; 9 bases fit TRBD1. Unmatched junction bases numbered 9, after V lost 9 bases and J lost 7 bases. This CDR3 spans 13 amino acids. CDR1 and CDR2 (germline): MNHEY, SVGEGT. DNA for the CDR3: TGTGCCAGTAGAACACAGGGGGCGGTTGAAGCTTTCTTT. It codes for CASRTQGAVEAFF.

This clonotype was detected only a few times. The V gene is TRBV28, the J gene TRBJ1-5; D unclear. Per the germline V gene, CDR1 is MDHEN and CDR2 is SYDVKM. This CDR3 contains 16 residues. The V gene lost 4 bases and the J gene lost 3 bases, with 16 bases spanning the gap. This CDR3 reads CASSSYLRAFNQPQHF. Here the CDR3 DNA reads TGTGCCAGCAGTTCCTACCTTAGGGCGTTCAATCAGCCCCAGCATTTT.

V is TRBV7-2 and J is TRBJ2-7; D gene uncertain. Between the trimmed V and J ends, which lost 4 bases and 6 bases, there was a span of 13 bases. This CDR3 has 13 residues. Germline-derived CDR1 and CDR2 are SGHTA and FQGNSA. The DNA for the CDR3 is TGTGCCAGCAGCTCCCCAAAAGCCCCCGAGCAGTACTTC. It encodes CASSSPKAPEQYF.

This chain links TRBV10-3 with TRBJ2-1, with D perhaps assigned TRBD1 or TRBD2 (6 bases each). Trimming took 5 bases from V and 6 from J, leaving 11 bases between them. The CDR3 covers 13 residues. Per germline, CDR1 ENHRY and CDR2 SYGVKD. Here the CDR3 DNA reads TGTGCCATCAGTCCGGGGGCCCCCAATGAGCAGTTCTTC. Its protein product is CAISPGAPNEQFF.

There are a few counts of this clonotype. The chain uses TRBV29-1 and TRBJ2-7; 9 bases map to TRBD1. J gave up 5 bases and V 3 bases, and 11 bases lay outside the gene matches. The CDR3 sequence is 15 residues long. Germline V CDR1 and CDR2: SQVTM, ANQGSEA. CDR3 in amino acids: CSVDGAGQGVHEQYF. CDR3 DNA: TGCAGCGTTGATGGGGCGGGACAGGGAGTCCACGAGCAGTACTTC.

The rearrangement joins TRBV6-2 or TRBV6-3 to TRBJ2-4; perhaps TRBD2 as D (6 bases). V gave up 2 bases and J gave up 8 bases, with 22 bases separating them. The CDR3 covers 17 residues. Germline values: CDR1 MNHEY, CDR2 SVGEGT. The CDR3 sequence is CASSYKLPPGGVDIQYF. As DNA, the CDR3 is TGTGCCAGCAGTTACAAGCTTCCGCCCGGGGGAGTGGACATTCAGTACTTC.

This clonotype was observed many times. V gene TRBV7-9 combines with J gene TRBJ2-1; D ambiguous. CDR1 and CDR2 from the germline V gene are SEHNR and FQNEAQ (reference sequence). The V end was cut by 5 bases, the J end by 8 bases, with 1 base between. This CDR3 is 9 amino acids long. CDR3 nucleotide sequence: TGTGCCAGCAGCGATGAGCAGTTCTTC. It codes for CASSDEQFF.

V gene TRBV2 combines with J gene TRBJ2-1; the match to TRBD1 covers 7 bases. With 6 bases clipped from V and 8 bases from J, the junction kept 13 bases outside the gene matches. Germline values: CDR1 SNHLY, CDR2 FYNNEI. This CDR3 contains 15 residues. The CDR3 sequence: CASREVTGSSDEQFF. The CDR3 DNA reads TGTGCCAGCAGGGAGGTGACAGGGTCTTCCGATGAGCAGTTCTTC.

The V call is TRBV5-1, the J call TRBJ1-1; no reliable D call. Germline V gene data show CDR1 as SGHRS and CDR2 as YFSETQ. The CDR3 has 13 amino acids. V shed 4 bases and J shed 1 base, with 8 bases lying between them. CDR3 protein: CASSPEGNTEAFF. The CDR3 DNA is TGCGCCAGCAGCCCAGAGGGGAACACTGAAGCTTTCTTT. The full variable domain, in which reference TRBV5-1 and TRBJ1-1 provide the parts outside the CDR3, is KAGVTQTPRYLIKTRGQQVTLSCSPISGHRSVSWYQQTPGQGLQFLFEYFSETQRNKGNFPGRFSGRQFSNSRSEMNVSTLELGDSALYLCASSPEGNTEAFFGQGTRLTVV.

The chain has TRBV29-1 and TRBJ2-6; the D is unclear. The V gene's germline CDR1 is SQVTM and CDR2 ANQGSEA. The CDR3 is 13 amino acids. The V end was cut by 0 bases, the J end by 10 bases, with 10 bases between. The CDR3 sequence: CSVEETMVNVLTF. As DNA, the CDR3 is TGCAGCGTTGAAGAAACTATGGTAAACGTCCTGACTTTC.

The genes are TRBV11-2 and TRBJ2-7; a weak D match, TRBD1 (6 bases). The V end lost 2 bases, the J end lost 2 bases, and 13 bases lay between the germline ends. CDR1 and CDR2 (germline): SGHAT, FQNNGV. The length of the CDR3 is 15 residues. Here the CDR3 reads CASSLRSTGAYEQYF. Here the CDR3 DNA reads TGTGCCAGCAGCTTAAGATCGACAGGCGCCTACGAGCAGTACTTC.

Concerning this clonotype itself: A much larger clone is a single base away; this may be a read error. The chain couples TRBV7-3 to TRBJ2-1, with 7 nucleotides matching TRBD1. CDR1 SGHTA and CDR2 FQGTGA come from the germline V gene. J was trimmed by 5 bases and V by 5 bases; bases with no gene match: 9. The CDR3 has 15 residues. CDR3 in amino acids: CASSRQGNPHNEQFF. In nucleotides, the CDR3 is TGTGCCAGCAGCAGACAGGGAAATCCCCACAATGAGCAGTTCTTC.

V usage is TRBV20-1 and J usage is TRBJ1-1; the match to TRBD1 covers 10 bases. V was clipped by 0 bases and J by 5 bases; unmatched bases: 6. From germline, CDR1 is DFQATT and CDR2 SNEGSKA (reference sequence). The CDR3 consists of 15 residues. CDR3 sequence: CSARDPTGGQTEAFF. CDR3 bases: TGCAGTGCTAGAGACCCGACAGGGGGCCAGACTGAAGCTTTCTTT.

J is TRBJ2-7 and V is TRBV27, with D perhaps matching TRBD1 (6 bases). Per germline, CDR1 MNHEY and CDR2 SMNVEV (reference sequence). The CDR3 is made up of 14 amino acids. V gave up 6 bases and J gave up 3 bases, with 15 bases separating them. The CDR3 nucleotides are TGTGCCAGCAGATTACAGGGATCTTACTACGAGCAGTACTTC. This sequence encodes CASRLQGSYYEQYF.

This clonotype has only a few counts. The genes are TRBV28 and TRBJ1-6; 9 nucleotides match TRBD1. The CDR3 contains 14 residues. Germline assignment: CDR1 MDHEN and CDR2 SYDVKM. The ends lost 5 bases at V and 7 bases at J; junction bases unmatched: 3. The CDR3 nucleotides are TGTGCCAGCAGTACTACAGGGGGCAATTCACCCCTCCACTTT. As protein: CASSTTGGNSPLHF. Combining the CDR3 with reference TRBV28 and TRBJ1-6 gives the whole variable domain DVKVTQSSRYLVKRTGEKVFLECVQDMDHENMFWYRQDPGLGLRLIYFSYDVKMKEKGDIPEGYSVSREKKERFSLILESASTNQTSMYLCASSTTGGNSPLHFGNGTRLTVT.

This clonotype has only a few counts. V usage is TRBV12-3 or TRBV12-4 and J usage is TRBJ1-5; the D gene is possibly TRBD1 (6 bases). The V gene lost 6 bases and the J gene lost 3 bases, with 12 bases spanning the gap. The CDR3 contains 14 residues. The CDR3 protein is CASRYNRVNQPQHF. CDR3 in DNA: TGTGCCAGCAGGTACAACAGGGTCAATCAGCCCCAGCATTTT.

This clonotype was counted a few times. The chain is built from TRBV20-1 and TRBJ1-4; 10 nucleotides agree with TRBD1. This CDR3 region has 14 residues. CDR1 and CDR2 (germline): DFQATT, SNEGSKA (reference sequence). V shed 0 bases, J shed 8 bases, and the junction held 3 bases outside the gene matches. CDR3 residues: CSARDRQGAEKLFF. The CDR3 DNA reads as TGCAGTGCTAGAGATCGACAGGGGGCCGAAAAACTGTTTTTT.

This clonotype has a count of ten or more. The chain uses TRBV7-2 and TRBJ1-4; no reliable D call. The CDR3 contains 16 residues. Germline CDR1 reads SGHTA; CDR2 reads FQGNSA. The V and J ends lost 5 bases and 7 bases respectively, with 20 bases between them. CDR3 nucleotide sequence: TGTGCCAGCAGCCGATCGACCCGGATCTTGGGTGAAAAACTGTTTTTT. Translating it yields CASSRSTRILGEKLFF.

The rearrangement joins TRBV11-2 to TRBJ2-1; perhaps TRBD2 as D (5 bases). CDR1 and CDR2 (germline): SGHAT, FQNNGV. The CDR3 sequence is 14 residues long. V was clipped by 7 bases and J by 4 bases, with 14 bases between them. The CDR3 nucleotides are TGTGCCAGCACCTTGATAGCGTATTACAATGAGCAGTTCTTC. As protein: CASTLIAYYNEQFF.

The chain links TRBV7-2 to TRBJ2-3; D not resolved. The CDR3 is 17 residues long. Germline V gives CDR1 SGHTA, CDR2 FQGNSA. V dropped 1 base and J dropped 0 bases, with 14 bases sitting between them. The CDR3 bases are TGTGCCAGCAGCTTAGTTAGTACGGCCACTAGCACAGATACGCAGTATTTT. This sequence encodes CASSLVSTATSTDTQYF.

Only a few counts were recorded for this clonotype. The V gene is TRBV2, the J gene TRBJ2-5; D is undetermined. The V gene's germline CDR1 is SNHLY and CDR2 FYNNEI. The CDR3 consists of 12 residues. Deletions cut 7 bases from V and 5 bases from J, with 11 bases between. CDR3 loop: CASTLGGETQYF. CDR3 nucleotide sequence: TGTGCCAGCACCCTCGGTGGGGAGACCCAGTACTTC.

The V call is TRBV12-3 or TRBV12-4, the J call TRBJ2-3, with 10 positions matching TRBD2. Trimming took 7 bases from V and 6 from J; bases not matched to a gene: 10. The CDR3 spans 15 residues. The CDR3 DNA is TGTGCCAGCACGTGGGGGAGCGGGGGGGCTGATACGCAGTATTTT. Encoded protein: CASTWGSGGADTQYF.

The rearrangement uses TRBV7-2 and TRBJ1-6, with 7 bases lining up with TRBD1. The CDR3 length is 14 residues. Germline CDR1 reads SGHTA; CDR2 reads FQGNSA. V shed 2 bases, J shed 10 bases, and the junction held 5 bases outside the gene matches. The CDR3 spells CASSLSGTESPLHF. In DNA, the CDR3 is TGTGCCAGCAGCTTATCCGGGACAGAGTCACCCCTCCACTTT. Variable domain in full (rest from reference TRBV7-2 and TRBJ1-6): GAGVSQSPSNKVTEKGKDVELRCDPISGHTALYWYRQSLGQGLEFLIYFQGNSAPDKSGLPSDRFSAERTGGSVSTLTIQRTQQEDSAVYLCASSLSGTESPLHFGNGTRLTVT.

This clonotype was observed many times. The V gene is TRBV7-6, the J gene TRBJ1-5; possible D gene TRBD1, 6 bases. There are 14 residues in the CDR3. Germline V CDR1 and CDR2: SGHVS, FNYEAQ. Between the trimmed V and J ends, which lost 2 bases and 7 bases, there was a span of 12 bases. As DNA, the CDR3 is TGTGCCAGCAGCTTATCCCCAGGGGACCAGCCCCAGCATTTT. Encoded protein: CASSLSPGDQPQHF. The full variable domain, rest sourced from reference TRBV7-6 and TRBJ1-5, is GAGVSQSPRYKVTKRGQDVALRCDPISGHVSLYWYRQALGQGPEFLTYFNYEAQQDKSGLPNDRFSAERPEGSISTLTIQRTEQRDSAMYRCASSLSPGDQPQHFGDGTRLSIL.

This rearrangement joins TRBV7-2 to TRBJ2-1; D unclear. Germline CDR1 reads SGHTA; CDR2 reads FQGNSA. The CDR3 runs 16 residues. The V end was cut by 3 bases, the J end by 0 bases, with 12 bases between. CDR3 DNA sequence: TGTGCCAGCAGCTTGTCCTGGGCTAGCTCCTACAATGAGCAGTTCTTC. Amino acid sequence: CASSLSWASSYNEQFF.

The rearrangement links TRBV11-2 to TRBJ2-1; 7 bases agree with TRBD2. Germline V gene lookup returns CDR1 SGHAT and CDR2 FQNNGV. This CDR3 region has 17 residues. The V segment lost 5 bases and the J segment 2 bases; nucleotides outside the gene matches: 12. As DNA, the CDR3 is TGTGCCAGCAGCCCTGGTGGAAGCGGGGCAACCTACAATGAGCAGTTCTTC. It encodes CASSPGGSGATYNEQFF.